This T cell receptor beta chain was sequenced in a study of blood T cell repertoires in COVID-19. Study summary: T cells, B-cell-depleted T cells, or PBMCs provided the cDNA or gDNA that served as material.

The repertoire was sequenced with immunoSEQ multiplex PCR; TCRdb's copy has only in-frame clones and lacks some. The sample shows more than 60,000 clones, 90% of them seen only once. CDR3 size: 12 residues. The junction had 5 bases not matched to a gene; V was cut back by 5 bases and J by 11 bases. CDR1 is MNHEY and CDR2 is SVGAGI in the germline V gene. The chain carries TRBV6-5 and TRBJ1-4; 7 bases agree with TRBD1. The clonotype originates from a woman older than 75 with active or convalescent COVID-19. The sequenced sample was peripheral blood. CDR3 amino acids: CASSPGQAKLFF. CDR3 nucleotides: TGTGCCAGCAGTCCCGGACAGGCGAAACTGTTTTTT.